Below are 4 T cell receptor beta chains sequenced from a single sample in a study of tumor and adjacent non-tumor tissue in lung cancer. The library came from three nested PCR rounds adapted from ARM-PCR protocols. TCRdb itself ran the multiplex PCR reads through MiXCR, one entry per CDR3 protein. The repertoire has some 120,000 distinct CDR3 sequences, 66% of them found once; the top ten carry roughly 13%. The template was RNA from unsorted bulk tissue. The sample was lung tumor tissue. The origin of the receptors is a young man with non-small cell lung cancer.

On this clonotype itself: One end of the junction varies from germline; a read error may be responsible. V and J are TRBV6-2 or TRBV6-3 and TRBJ2-1, with D maybe TRBD1 (5 bases). Looked up from germline, CDR1 is MNHEY and CDR2 is SVGEGT. The CDR3 has 14 residues. Written as DNA, the CDR3 is TGTGCCAGCAGTTATCAGACAGCAAGGAATGAGCAGTTATTC. Translated: CASSYQTARNEQLF.

This clonotype has only a few counts. The CDR3 end shows no conserved phenylalanine or tryptophan, and so a read error is likely. This sequence joins TRBV11-2 and TRBJ1-2; D remains ambiguous. Trimming removed 11 bases at V and 3 bases at J, with 22 bases between. Looked up from germline, CDR1 is SGHAT and CDR2 is FQNNGV. The CDR3 loop spans 15 amino acids. The CDR3 nucleotides are TGTGCCGGTTCAAAACGCGGGCGTGGGGACTATGGCTACACCCTC. This codes for CAGSKRGRGDYGYTL.

The chain has TRBV7-9 and TRBJ1-5, with no clear D. Germline lookup yields CDR1 SEHNR and CDR2 FQNEAQ (reference sequence). CDR3 length equals 16 residues. The V gene lost 4 bases and the J gene lost 11 bases, with 24 bases spanning the gap. The CDR3 loop is CASSYYSQGGGGSQHF. The CDR3 nucleotides are TGTGCCAGCAGCTACTACTCTCAAGGAGGTGGTGGGTCCCAGCATTTT.

About this clonotype: Mismatch with germline at one junction end may stem from a read error. The chain uses TRBV20-1 and TRBJ2-6, with D unclear. Per germline, CDR1 DFQATT and CDR2 SNEGSKA (reference sequence). The length of the CDR3 is 13 residues. The CDR3 bases are TGCGGTGCTATTAGCTCTGGGGCCAACGTCCTGACTTTC. This encodes CGAISSGANVLTF.